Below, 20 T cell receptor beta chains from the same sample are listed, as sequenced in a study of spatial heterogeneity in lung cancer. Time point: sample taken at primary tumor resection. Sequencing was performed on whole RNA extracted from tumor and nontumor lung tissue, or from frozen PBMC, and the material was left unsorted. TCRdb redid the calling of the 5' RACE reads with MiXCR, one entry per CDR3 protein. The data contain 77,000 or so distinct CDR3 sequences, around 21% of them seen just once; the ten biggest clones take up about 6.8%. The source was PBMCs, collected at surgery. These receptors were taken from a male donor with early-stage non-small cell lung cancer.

CDR3 DNA: TGTGCCAGCAGTTCCGACTGGAATACGCAGTATTTT. Protein sequence: CASSSDWNTQYF. This chain links TRBV12-3 or TRBV12-4 with TRBJ2-3; D not resolved. The V and J ends lost 4 bases and 7 bases respectively, with 9 bases between them. The CDR3 has 12 residues.

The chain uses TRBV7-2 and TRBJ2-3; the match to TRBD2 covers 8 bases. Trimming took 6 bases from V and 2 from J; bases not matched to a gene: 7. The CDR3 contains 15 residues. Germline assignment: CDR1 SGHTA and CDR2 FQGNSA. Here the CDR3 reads CTSSASGRPTDTQYF. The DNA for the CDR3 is TGTACCAGCAGTGCAAGCGGGAGACCCACAGATACGCAGTATTTT.

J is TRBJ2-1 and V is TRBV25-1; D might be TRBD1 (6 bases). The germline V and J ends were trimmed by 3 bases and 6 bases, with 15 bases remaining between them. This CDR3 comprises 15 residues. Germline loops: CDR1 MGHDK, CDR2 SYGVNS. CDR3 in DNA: TGTGCCAGCAGTGATACCACAGGGTTCTCCAATGAGCAGTTCTTC. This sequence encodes CASSDTTGFSNEQFF. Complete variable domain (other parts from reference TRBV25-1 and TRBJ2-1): EADIYQTPRYLVIGTGKKITLECSQTMGHDKMYWYQQDPGMELHLIHYSYGVNSTEKGDLSSESTVSRIRTEHFPLTLESARPSHTSQYLCASSDTTGFSNEQFFGPGTRLTVL.

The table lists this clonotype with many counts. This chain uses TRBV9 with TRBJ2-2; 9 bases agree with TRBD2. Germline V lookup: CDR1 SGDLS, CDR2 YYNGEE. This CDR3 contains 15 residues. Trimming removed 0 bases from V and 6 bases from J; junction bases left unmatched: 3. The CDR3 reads CASSVEIAGAGELFF. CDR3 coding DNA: TGTGCCAGCAGCGTAGAGATAGCGGGGGCCGGGGAGCTGTTTTTT.

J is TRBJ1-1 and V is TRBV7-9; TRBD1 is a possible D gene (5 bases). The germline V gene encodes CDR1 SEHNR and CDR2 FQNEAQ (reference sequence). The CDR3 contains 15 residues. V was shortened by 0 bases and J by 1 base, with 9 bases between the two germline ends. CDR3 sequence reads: CASSLAGDRNTEAFF. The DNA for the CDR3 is TGTGCCAGCAGCTTAGCGGGGGATCGGAACACTGAAGCTTTCTTT.

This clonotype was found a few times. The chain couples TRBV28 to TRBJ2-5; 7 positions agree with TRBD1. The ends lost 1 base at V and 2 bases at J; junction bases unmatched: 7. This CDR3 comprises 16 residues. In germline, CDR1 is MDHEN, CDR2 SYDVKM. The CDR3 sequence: CASSLYLQTGQETQYF. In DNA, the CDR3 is TGTGCCAGCAGTTTATACCTACAGACAGGGCAAGAGACCCAGTACTTC.

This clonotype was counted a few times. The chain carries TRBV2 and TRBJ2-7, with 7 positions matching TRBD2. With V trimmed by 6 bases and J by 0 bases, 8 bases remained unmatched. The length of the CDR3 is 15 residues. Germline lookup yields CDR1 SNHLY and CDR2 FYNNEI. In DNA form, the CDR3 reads TGTGCCAGCAGGGACGCCAGCGGGATCTCCTACGAGCAGTACTTC. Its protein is CASRDASGISYEQYF.

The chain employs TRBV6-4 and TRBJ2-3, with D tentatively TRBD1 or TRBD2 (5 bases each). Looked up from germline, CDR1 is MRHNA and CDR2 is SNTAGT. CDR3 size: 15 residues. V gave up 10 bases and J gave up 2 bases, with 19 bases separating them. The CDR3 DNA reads TGTGCCACCGCCCGGGAAGAGGGGCCCACAGATACGCAGTATTTT. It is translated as CATAREEGPTDTQYF.

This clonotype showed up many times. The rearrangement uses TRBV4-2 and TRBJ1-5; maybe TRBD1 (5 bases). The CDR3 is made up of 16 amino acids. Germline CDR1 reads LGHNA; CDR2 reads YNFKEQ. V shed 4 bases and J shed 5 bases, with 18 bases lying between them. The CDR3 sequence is CASSPQSAGRDQPQHF. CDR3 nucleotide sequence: TGTGCCAGCAGCCCCCAGAGCGCAGGGAGAGATCAGCCCCAGCATTTT.

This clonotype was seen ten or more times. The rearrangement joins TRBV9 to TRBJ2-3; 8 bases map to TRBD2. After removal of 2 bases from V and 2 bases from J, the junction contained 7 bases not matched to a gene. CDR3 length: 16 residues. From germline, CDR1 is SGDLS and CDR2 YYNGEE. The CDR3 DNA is TGTGCCAGCAGCGTCAATAGCGGGACCATCACAGATACGCAGTATTTT. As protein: CASSVNSGTITDTQYF.

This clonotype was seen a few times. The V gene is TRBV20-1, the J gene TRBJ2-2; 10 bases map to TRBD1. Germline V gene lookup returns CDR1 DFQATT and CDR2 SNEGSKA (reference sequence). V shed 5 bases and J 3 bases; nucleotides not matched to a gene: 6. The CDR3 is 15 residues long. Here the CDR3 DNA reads TGCAGTGCTGATTCCGGGACAGGGGACACCGGGGAGCTGTTTTTT. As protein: CSADSGTGDTGELFF.

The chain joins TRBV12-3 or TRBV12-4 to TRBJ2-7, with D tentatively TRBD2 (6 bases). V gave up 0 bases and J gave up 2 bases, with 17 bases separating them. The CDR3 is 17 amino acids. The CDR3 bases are TGTGCCAGCAGTTTAGCATCTGGGGGGTCGAGGACCTACGAGCAGTACTTC. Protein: CASSLASGGSRTYEQYF.

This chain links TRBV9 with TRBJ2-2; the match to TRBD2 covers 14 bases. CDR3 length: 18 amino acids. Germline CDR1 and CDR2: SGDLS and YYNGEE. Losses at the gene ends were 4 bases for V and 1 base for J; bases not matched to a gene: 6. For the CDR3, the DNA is TGTGCCAGCAGCCCCGGGACTAGCGGGGGCGAGAACACCGGGGAGCTGTTTTTT. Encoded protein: CASSPGTSGGENTGELFF.

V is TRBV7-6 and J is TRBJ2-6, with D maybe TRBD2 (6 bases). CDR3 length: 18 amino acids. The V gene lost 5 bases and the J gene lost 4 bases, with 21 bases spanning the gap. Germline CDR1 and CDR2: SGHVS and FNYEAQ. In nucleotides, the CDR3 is TGTGCCAGCAGCCTAAATAGCGGCCCCAAGGGAGGGGCCAACGTCCTGACTTTC. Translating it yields CASSLNSGPKGGANVLTF.

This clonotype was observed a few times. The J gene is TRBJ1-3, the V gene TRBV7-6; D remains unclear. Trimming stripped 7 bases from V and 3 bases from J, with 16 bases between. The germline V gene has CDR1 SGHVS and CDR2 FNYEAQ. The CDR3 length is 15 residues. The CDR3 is CASTRWETFGNTIYF. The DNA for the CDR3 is TGTGCCAGCACCCGATGGGAGACGTTTGGAAACACCATATATTTT.

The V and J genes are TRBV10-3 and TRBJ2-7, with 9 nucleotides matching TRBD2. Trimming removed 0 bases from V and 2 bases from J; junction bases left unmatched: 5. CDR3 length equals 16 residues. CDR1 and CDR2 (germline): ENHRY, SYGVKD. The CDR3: CAISESGASGAYEQYF. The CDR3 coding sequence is TGTGCCATCAGTGAGTCGGGGGCTAGCGGGGCCTACGAGCAGTACTTC.

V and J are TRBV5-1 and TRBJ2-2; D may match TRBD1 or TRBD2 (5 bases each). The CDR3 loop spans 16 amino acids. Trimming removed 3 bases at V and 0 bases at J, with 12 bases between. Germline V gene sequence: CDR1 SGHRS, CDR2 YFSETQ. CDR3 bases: TGCGCCAGCAGCTGGGAGACAGCTTCGAACACCGGGGAGCTGTTTTTT. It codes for CASSWETASNTGELFF.

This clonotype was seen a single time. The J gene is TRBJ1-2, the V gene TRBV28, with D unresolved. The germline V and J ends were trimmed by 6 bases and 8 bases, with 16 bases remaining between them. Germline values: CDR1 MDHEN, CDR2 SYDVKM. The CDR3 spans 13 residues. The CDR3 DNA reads TGTGCCAGCAGCCTTGCCGGCTCCGGAGGCTACACCTTC. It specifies CASSLAGSGGYTF.

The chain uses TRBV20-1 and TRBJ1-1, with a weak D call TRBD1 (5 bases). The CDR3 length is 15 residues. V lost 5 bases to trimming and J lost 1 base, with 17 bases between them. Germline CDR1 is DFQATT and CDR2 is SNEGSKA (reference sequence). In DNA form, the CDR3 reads TGCAGTGCTTACCCAACTCGGAGGGGGAACACTGAAGCTTTCTTT. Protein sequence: CSAYPTRRGNTEAFF.

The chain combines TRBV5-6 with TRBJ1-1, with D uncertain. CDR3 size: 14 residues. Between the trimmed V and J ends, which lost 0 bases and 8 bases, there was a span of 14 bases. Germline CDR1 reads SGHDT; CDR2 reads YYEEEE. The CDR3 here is CASSLDQRVSEAFF. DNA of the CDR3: TGTGCCAGCAGCTTGGATCAGCGAGTCTCAGAAGCTTTCTTT.